This is a list of T cell receptor beta chains from one sample in a study of early T cells in non-severe SARS-CoV-2 infection. TCRdb re-called the 5' RACE reads through MiXCR, storing one row per CDR3 protein. The table has tens of thousands of distinct CDR3 sequences, around a tenth seen once. Sequenced: whole blood. The receptors stem from an adult who was a healthcare worker with PCR-confirmed SARS-CoV-2 infection or an uninfected control (not recorded which). Both conserved end residues are part of each CDR3. The order of the fields is D gene, V gene, J gene, clone size, CDR3 protein, CDR3 DNA. D genes are given only for firm matches. Size is omitted from some rows. Given values are once, few, many or a class for expanded clones.

d_call: TRBD1; v_call: TRBV7-2; j_call: TRBJ1-4; clone_size: NA; cdr3_aa: CASSLAPGQGSEKLFF; cdr3_nt: TGTGCCAGCAGCTTAGCTCCCGGACAGGGTAGCGAAAAACTGTTTTTT
d_call: TRBD1; v_call: TRBV6-1; j_call: TRBJ2-7; clone_size: few; cdr3_aa: CASSRDSTYEQYF; cdr3_nt: TGTGCCAGCAGCCGGGACAGTACCTACGAGCAGTACTTC
d_call: TRBD1; v_call: TRBV7-2; j_call: TRBJ2-5; clone_size: NA; cdr3_aa: CASSSYDRVETQYF; cdr3_nt: TGTGCCAGCAGCTCGTACGACAGGGTCGAGACCCAGTACTTC
d_call: NA; v_call: TRBV19; j_call: TRBJ2-3; clone_size: many; cdr3_aa: CASRQGLNGGTDTQYF; cdr3_nt: TGTGCCAGTAGACAAGGCCTAAACGGGGGCACAGATACGCAGTATTTT
d_call: NA; v_call: TRBV29-1; j_call: TRBJ1-3; clone_size: NA; cdr3_aa: CSVEPQISGNTIYF; cdr3_nt: TGCAGCGTTGAACCTCAGATTTCTGGAAACACCATATATTTT
d_call: NA; v_call: TRBV5-1; j_call: TRBJ2-7; clone_size: many; cdr3_aa: CASSSRQTYEQYF; cdr3_nt: TGCGCCAGCAGCTCGAGACAGACCTACGAGCAGTACTTC
d_call: NA; v_call: TRBV19; j_call: TRBJ2-7; clone_size: many; cdr3_aa: CASSIEGRLYEQYF; cdr3_nt: TGTGCCAGTAGTATAGAAGGACGGCTATACGAGCAGTACTTC
d_call: TRBD1; v_call: TRBV6-6; j_call: TRBJ2-7; clone_size: many; cdr3_aa: CASSTTGVTYEQYF; cdr3_nt: TGTGCCAGCAGTACGACAGGGGTGACCTACGAGCAGTACTTC
d_call: NA; v_call: TRBV7-8; j_call: TRBJ2-1; clone_size: many; cdr3_aa: CASSIVPGNEQFF; cdr3_nt: TGTGCCAGCAGCATAGTTCCGGGCAATGAGCAGTTCTTC
d_call: NA; v_call: TRBV24-1; j_call: TRBJ2-1; clone_size: few; cdr3_aa: CATSDLSTREQFF; cdr3_nt: TGTGCCACCAGTGATCTATCGACGCGGGAGCAGTTCTTC
d_call: TRBD1; v_call: TRBV7-2; j_call: TRBJ1-2; clone_size: NA; cdr3_aa: CASSSLQGLYGYTF; cdr3_nt: TGTGCCAGCAGCTCCTTACAGGGGCTCTATGGCTACACCTTC
d_call: NA; v_call: TRBV6-5; j_call: TRBJ1-6; clone_size: NA; cdr3_aa: CASLKTRRGSYNSPLHF; cdr3_nt: TGTGCCAGTCTTAAAACCCGTAGGGGCTCCTATAATTCACCCCTCCACTTT
d_call: TRBD2; v_call: TRBV11-2; j_call: TRBJ2-3; clone_size: many; cdr3_aa: CASSLVSPSGRTDTQYF; cdr3_nt: TGTGCCAGCAGCTTAGTATCCCCTAGCGGTCGAACAGATACGCAGTATTTT
d_call: NA; v_call: TRBV6-5; j_call: TRBJ1-1; clone_size: many; cdr3_aa: CASQTTVNTEAFF; cdr3_nt: TGTGCCAGCCAGACGACAGTGAACACTGAAGCTTTCTTT
d_call: NA; v_call: TRBV6-2/TRBV6-3; j_call: TRBJ2-7; clone_size: NA; cdr3_aa: CASSYSRSSRYEQYF; cdr3_nt: TGTGCCAGCAGTTACTCCCGAAGCAGTCGATACGAGCAGTACTTC
d_call: TRBD1; v_call: TRBV5-5; j_call: TRBJ2-2; clone_size: once; cdr3_aa: CASTRQGQYTGELFF; cdr3_nt: TGTGCCAGCACCAGACAGGGCCAATACACCGGGGAGCTGTTTTTT
d_call: TRBD1; v_call: TRBV6-5; j_call: TRBJ2-7; clone_size: many; cdr3_aa: CASRDRGVLNDEQYF; cdr3_nt: TGTGCCAGCAGAGACAGGGGAGTGCTCAACGACGAGCAGTACTTC
d_call: TRBD2; v_call: TRBV6-1; j_call: TRBJ2-2; clone_size: many; cdr3_aa: CAGAGGPLGNTGELFF; cdr3_nt: TGTGCCGGCGCGGGGGGGCCCCTGGGGAACACCGGGGAGCTGTTTTTT
d_call: NA; v_call: TRBV3-1; j_call: TRBJ2-4; clone_size: many; cdr3_aa: CASSQDLSRNIQYF; cdr3_nt: TGTGCCAGCAGCCAAGATCTCTCCCGAAACATTCAGTACTTC
d_call: TRBD1; v_call: TRBV7-2; j_call: TRBJ2-2; clone_size: NA; cdr3_aa: CASSFTGVYTGELFF; cdr3_nt: TGTGCCAGCAGCTTCACAGGGGTGTACACCGGGGAGCTGTTTTTT
d_call: NA; v_call: TRBV29-1; j_call: TRBJ2-2; clone_size: NA; cdr3_aa: CSVRSEKNTGELFF; cdr3_nt: TGCAGCGTTCGGTCAGAGAAGAACACCGGGGAGCTGTTTTTT
d_call: TRBD1; v_call: TRBV6-2/TRBV6-3; j_call: TRBJ1-1; clone_size: NA; cdr3_aa: CASSLAGTAVRVVFF; cdr3_nt: TGTGCCAGCTCCCTAGCCGGGACAGCCGTGCGAGTGGTTTTCTTT
d_call: TRBD2; v_call: TRBV4-1; j_call: TRBJ2-1; clone_size: NA; cdr3_aa: CASSQARGVLGNEQFF; cdr3_nt: TGCGCCAGCAGCCAAGCACGGGGGGTTTTGGGTAATGAGCAGTTCTTC
d_call: TRBD1; v_call: TRBV28; j_call: TRBJ1-1; clone_size: few; cdr3_aa: CASSSPGTVMNTEAFF; cdr3_nt: TGTGCCAGCAGTTCCCCGGGGACAGTAATGAACACTGAAGCTTTCTTT
d_call: TRBD2; v_call: TRBV7-2; j_call: TRBJ2-5; clone_size: NA; cdr3_aa: CASSLELANYQETQYF; cdr3_nt: TGTGCCAGCAGCTTAGAACTAGCGAACTACCAAGAGACCCAGTACTTC
d_call: TRBD1; v_call: TRBV19; j_call: TRBJ2-1; clone_size: many; cdr3_aa: CASSKDRGDPSYNEQFF; cdr3_nt: TGTGCCAGTAGTAAGGACAGGGGCGACCCCTCCTACAATGAGCAGTTCTTC
d_call: NA; v_call: TRBV27; j_call: TRBJ2-2; clone_size: few; cdr3_aa: CASSFPQKPGELFF; cdr3_nt: TGTGCCAGCAGTTTCCCACAAAAGCCCGGGGAGCTGTTTTTT
d_call: NA; v_call: TRBV7-2; j_call: TRBJ2-1; clone_size: NA; cdr3_aa: CASSPGTLEQFF; cdr3_nt: TGTGCCAGCAGCCCCGGGACTCTTGAGCAGTTCTTC
d_call: TRBD1; v_call: TRBV6-2/TRBV6-3; j_call: TRBJ2-3; clone_size: many; cdr3_aa: CASNDRENTDTQYF; cdr3_nt: TGTGCCAGCAACGACAGGGAGAACACAGATACGCAGTATTTT
d_call: NA; v_call: TRBV20-1; j_call: TRBJ1-6; clone_size: many; cdr3_aa: CSARFHRRESPLHF; cdr3_nt: TGCAGTGCTAGATTCCATCGAAGGGAATCACCCCTCCACTTT
d_call: NA; v_call: TRBV7-2; j_call: TRBJ2-3; clone_size: NA; cdr3_aa: CASSLARGDTQYF; cdr3_nt: TGTGCCAGCAGCTTAGCGCGGGGAGATACGCAGTATTTT
d_call: NA; v_call: TRBV30; j_call: TRBJ2-3; clone_size: many; cdr3_aa: CAWSLDSTDTQYF; cdr3_nt: TGTGCCTGGAGCCTCGATAGCACAGATACGCAGTATTTT
d_call: TRBD1; v_call: TRBV6-5; j_call: TRBJ1-1; clone_size: many; cdr3_aa: CASSRTGVPEAFF; cdr3_nt: TGTGCCAGCAGCCGTACAGGGGTCCCTGAAGCTTTCTTT
d_call: NA; v_call: TRBV7-2; j_call: TRBJ2-3; clone_size: many; cdr3_aa: CASSLAGDVDTQYF; cdr3_nt: TGTGCCAGCAGCTTAGCGGGAGATGTAGATACGCAGTATTTT
d_call: TRBD1; v_call: TRBV7-9; j_call: TRBJ1-4; clone_size: many; cdr3_aa: CASSYGTAPFNEKLFF; cdr3_nt: TGTGCCAGCAGCTACGGGACAGCGCCGTTTAATGAAAAACTGTTTTTT
d_call: NA; v_call: TRBV7-2; j_call: TRBJ2-3; clone_size: few; cdr3_aa: CASSLDADLPQYF; cdr3_nt: TGTGCCAGCAGCTTAGACGCGGATTTGCCGCAGTATTTT
d_call: NA; v_call: TRBV2; j_call: TRBJ2-1; clone_size: many; cdr3_aa: CASSPDSSYNEQFF; cdr3_nt: TGTGCCAGCAGTCCTGACAGTTCCTACAATGAGCAGTTCTTC
d_call: NA; v_call: TRBV3-1; j_call: TRBJ2-3; clone_size: many; cdr3_aa: CASSQEVADTQYF; cdr3_nt: TGTGCCAGCAGCCAAGAAGTGGCAGATACGCAGTATTTT
d_call: NA; v_call: TRBV7-2; j_call: TRBJ2-7; clone_size: many; cdr3_aa: CASSVGLSYEQYF; cdr3_nt: TGTGCCAGCAGCGTTGGTCTTAGCTACGAGCAGTACTTC
d_call: NA; v_call: TRBV11-3; j_call: TRBJ2-2; clone_size: many; cdr3_aa: CASSSDTGELFF; cdr3_nt: TGTGCCAGCAGCTCGGACACCGGGGAGCTGTTTTTT
d_call: TRBD2; v_call: TRBV15; j_call: TRBJ2-1; clone_size: NA; cdr3_aa: CATSGKRGASGDTYNEQFF; cdr3_nt: TGTGCCACCAGCGGGAAAAGGGGAGCTAGCGGGGACACCTACAATGAGCAGTTCTTC
d_call: TRBD2; v_call: TRBV12-3/TRBV12-4; j_call: TRBJ2-7; clone_size: many; cdr3_aa: CASSTGTSESYEQYF; cdr3_nt: TGTGCCAGCAGCACAGGGACTAGCGAATCCTACGAGCAGTACTTC
d_call: NA; v_call: TRBV3-1; j_call: TRBJ1-1; clone_size: many; cdr3_aa: CASSQDRDTEAFF; cdr3_nt: TGTGCCAGCAGCCAAGATAGGGACACTGAAGCTTTCTTT
d_call: NA; v_call: TRBV5-6; j_call: TRBJ2-6; clone_size: few; cdr3_aa: CASSRADSGANVLTF; cdr3_nt: TGTGCCAGCAGCCGGGCGGACTCTGGGGCCAACGTCCTGACTTTC